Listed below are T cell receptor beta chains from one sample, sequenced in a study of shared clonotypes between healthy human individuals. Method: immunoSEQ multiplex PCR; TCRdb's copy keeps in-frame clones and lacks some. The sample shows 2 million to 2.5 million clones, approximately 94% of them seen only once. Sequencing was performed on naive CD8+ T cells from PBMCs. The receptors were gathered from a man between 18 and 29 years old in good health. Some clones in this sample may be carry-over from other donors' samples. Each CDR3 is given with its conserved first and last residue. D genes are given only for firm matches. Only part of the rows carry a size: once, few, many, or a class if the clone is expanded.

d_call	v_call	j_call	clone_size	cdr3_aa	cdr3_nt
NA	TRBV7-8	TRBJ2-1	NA	CASSPPGGDGEQFF	TGTGCCAGCAGCCCGCCAGGCGGCGACGGTGAGCAGTTCTTC
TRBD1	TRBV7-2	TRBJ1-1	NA	CASSLRQGYTEAFF	TGTGCCAGCAGCCTCCGACAGGGATACACTGAAGCTTTCTTT
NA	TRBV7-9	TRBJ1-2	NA	CASSFIGQGNYGYTF	TGTGCCAGCAGCTTCATTGGTCAGGGAAACTATGGCTACACCTTC
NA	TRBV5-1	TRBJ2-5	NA	CASSKDRIQETQYF	TGCGCCAGCAGCAAGGACAGAATCCAAGAGACCCAGTACTTC
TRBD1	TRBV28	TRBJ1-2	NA	CASSIDRGRIYGYTF	TGTGCCAGCAGCATAGACAGGGGGCGAATCTATGGCTACACCTTC
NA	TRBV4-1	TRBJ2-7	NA	CASSPGTTHEQYF	TGCGCCAGCAGTCCGGGGACCACTCACGAGCAGTACTTC
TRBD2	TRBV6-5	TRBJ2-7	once	CASQTSGWAYEQYF	TGTGCCAGCCAAACTAGCGGGTGGGCCTACGAGCAGTACTTC
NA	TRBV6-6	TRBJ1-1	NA	CASTGEAAFF	TGTGCCAGCACGGGGGAGGCGGCTTTCTTT
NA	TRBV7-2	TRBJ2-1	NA	CASSFDSSSYNEQFF	TGTGCCAGCAGCTTCGACAGTAGCTCCTACAATGAGCAGTTCTTC
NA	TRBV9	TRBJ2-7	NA	CASSAGSADSYEQYF	TGTGCCAGCAGTGCGGGGTCAGCAGACTCCTACGAGCAGTACTTC
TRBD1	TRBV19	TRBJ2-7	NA	CASSTDRGPSPYEQYF	TGTGCCAGTAGTACGGACAGGGGACCTAGCCCCTACGAGCAGTACTTC
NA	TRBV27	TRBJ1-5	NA	CASSLIGPKGSGNQPQHF	TGTGCCAGCAGTTTAATCGGACCCAAAGGATCCGGCAATCAGCCCCAGCATTTT
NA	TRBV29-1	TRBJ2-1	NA	CSVNFVINNEQFF	TGCAGCGTAAATTTCGTGATCAACAATGAGCAGTTCTTC
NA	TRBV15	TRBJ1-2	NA	CATSREAGRSYGYTF	TGTGCCACCAGCAGAGAAGCTGGGAGGAGCTATGGCTACACCTTC
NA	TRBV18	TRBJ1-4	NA	CASSPGSGVNEKLFF	TGTGCCAGCTCACCAGGGTCAGGAGTTAATGAAAAACTGTTTTTT